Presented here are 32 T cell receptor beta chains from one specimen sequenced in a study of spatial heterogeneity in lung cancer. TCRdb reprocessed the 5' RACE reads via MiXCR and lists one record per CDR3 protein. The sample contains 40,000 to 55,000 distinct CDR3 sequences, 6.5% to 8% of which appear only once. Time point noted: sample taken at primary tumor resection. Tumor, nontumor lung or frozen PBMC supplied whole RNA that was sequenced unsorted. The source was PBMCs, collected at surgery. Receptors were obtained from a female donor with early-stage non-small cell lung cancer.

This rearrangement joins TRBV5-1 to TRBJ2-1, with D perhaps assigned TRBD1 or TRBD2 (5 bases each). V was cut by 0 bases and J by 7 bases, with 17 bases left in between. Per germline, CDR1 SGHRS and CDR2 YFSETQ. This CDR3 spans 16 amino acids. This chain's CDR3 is CASSLAPRGGRNEQFF. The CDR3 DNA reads TGCGCCAGCAGCTTGGCCCCCCGTGGGGGTAGAAATGAGCAGTTCTTC.

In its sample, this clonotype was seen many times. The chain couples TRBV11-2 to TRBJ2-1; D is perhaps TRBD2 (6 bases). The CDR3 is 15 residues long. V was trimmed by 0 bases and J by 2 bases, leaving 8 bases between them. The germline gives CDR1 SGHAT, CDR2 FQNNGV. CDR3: CASSLDGLPYNEQFF. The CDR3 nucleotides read TGTGCCAGCAGCTTAGACGGACTACCCTACAATGAGCAGTTCTTC.

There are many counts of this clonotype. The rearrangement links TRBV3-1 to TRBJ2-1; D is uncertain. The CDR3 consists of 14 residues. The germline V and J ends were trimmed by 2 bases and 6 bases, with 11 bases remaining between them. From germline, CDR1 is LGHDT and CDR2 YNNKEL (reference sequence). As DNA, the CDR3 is TGTGCCAGCAGCCAATTATCCTCCGGCAATGAGCAGTTCTTC. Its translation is CASSQLSSGNEQFF.

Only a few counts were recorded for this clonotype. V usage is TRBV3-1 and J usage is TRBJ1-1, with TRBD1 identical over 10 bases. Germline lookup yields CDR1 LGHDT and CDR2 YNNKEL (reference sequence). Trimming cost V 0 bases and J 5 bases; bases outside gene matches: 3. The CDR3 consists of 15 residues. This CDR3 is CASSQETGGRTEAFF. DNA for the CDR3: TGTGCCAGCAGCCAAGAGACAGGGGGCAGGACTGAAGCTTTCTTT.

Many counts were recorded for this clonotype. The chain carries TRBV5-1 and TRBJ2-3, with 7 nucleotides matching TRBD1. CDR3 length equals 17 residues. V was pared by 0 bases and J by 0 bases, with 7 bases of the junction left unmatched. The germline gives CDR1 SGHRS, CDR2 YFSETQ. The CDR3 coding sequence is TGCGCCAGCAGCTTGGCACGACAGGGCCTCAGCACAGATACGCAGTATTTT. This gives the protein CASSLARQGLSTDTQYF.

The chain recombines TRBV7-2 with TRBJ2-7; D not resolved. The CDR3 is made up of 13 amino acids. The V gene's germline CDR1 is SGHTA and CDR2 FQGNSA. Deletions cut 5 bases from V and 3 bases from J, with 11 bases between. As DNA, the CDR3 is TGTGCCAGCAGCCTGGGCCTCCGCTACGAGCAGTACTTC. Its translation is CASSLGLRYEQYF.

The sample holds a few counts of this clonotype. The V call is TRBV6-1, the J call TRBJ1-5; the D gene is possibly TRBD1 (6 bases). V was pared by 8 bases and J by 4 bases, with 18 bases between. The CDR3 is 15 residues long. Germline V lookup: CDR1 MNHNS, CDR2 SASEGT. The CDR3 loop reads CASWSGAVGNQPQHF. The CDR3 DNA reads TGTGCCAGCTGGTCGGGGGCCGTTGGAAATCAGCCCCAGCATTTT.

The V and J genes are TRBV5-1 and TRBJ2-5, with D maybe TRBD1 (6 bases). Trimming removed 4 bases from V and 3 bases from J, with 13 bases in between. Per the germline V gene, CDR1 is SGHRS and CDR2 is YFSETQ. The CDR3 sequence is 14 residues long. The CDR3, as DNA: TGCGCCAGCAGCCCTACAGGGCAGGAAGAGACCCAGTACTTC. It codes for CASSPTGQEETQYF.

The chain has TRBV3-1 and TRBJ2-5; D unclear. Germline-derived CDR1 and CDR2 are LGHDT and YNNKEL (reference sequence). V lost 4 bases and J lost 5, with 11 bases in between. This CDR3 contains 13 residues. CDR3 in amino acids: CASSPSRAETQYF. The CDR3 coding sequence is TGTGCCAGCAGCCCCTCTAGAGCGGAGACCCAGTACTTC.

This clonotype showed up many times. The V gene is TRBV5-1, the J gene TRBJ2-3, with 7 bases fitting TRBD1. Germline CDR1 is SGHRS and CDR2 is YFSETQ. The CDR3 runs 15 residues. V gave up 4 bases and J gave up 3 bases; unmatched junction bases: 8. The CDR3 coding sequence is TGCGCCAGCAGCGCACAGGGGCCAGAGACAGATACGCAGTATTTT. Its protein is CASSAQGPETDTQYF.

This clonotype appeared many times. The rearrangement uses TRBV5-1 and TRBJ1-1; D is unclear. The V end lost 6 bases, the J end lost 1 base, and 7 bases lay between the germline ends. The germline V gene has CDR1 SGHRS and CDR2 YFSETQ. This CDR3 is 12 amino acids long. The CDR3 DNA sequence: TGCGCCAGCATTGGTTCGAACACTGAAGCTTTCTTT. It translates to CASIGSNTEAFF.

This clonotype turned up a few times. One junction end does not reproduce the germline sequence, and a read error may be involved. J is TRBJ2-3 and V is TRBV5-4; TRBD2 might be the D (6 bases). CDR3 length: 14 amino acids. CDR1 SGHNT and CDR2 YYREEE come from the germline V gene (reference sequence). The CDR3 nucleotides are TGTGTCAGCAGCTTCTTACGGGGGACAGATACGCAGTATTTT. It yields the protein CVSSFLRGTDTQYF.

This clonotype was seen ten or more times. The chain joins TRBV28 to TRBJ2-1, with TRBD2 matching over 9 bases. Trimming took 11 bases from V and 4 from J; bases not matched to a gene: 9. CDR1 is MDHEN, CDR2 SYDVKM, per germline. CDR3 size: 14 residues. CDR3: CAGHSGGPYNEQFF. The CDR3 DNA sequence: TGTGCCGGACATAGCGGGGGACCTTACAATGAGCAGTTCTTC. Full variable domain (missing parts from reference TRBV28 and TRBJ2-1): DVKVTQSSRYLVKRTGEKVFLECVQDMDHENMFWYRQDPGLGLRLIYFSYDVKMKEKGDIPEGYSVSREKKERFSLILESASTNQTSMYLCAGHSGGPYNEQFFGPGTRLTVL.

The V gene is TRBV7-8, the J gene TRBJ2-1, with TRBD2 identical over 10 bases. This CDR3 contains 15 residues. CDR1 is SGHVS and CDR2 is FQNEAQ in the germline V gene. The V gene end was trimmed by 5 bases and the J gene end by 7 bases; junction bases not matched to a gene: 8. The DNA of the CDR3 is TGTGCCAGCAGCCCCCCTAGCGGGGGAAAGAATGAGCAGTTCTTC. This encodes CASSPPSGGKNEQFF.

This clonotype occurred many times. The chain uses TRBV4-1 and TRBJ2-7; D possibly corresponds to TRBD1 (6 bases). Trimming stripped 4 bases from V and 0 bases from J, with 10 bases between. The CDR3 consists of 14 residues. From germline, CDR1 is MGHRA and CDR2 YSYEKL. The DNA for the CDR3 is TGCGCCAGCAGCCGGGGGACACACTCCTACGAGCAGTACTTC. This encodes CASSRGTHSYEQYF.

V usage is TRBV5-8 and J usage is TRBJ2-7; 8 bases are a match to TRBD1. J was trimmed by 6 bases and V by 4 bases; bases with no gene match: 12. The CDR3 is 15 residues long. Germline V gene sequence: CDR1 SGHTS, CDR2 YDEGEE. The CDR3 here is CASSPYRGSFLEQYF. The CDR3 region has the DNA TGTGCCAGCAGCCCTTACAGGGGGAGTTTTCTCGAGCAGTACTTC.

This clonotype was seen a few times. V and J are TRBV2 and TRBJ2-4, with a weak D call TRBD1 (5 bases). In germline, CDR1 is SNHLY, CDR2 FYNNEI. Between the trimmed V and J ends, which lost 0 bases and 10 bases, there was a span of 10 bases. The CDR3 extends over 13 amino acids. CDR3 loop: CASSEARPGIQYF. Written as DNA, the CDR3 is TGTGCCAGCAGTGAAGCCAGGCCAGGGATTCAGTACTTC. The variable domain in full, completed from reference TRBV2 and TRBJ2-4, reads EPEVTQTPSHQVTQMGQEVILRCVPISNHLYFYWYRQILGQKVEFLVSFYNNEISEKSEIFDDQFSVERPDGSNFTLKIRSTKLEDSAMYFCASSEARPGIQYFGAGTRLSVL.

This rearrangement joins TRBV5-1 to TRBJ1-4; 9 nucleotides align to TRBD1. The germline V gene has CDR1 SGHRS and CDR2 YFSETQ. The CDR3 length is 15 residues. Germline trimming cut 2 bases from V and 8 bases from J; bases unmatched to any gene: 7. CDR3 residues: CASSFMGQGFEKLFF. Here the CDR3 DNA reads TGCGCCAGCAGCTTCATGGGACAGGGCTTCGAAAAACTGTTTTTT.

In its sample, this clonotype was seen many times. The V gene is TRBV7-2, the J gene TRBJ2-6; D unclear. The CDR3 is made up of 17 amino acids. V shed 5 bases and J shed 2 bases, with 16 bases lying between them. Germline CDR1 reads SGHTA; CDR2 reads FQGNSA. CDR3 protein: CASSTRPFPAGANVLTF. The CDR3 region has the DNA TGTGCCAGCAGCACTCGGCCCTTCCCGGCTGGGGCCAACGTCCTGACTTTC. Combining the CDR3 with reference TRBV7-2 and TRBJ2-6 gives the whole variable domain GAGVSQSPSNKVTEKGKDVELRCDPISGHTALYWYRQSLGQGLEFLIYFQGNSAPDKSGLPSDRFSAERTGGSVSTLTIQRTQQEDSAVYLCASSTRPFPAGANVLTFGAGSRLTVL.

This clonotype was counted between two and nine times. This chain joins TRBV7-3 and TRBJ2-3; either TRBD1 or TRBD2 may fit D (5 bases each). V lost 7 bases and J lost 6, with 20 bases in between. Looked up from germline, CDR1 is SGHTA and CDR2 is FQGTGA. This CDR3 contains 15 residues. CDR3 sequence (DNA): TGTGCCAGCATCCCCCGGGGCAGCGGCGCTGATACGCAGTATTTT. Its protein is CASIPRGSGADTQYF.

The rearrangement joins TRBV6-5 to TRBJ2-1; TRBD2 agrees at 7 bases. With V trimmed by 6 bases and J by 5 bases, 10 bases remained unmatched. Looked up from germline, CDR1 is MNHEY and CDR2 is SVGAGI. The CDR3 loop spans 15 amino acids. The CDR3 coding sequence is TGTGCCAGCAGACCTACTCTCCGGGGGGACAATGAGCAGTTCTTC. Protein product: CASRPTLRGDNEQFF.

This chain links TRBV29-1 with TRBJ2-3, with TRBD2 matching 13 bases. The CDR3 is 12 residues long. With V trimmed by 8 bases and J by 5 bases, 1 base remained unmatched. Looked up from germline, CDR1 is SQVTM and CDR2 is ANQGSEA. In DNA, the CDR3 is TGCAGCACTAGCGGGGGGGGAGATACGCAGTATTTT. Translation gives CSTSGGGDTQYF.

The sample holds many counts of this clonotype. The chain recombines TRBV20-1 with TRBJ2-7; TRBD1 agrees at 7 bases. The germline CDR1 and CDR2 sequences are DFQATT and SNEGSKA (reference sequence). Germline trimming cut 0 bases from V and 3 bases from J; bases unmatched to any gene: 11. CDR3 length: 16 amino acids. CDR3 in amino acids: CSARDGTDPVFYEQYF. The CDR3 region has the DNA TGCAGTGCTAGAGACGGGACAGACCCTGTTTTCTACGAGCAGTACTTC.

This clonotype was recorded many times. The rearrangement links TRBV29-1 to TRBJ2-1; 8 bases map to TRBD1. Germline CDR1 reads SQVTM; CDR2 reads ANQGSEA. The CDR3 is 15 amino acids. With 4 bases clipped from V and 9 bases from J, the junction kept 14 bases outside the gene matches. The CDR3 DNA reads TGCAGCGTTGTCCCAGGGGGCAGGTACGGTGGTGAGCAGTTCTTC. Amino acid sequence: CSVVPGGRYGGEQFF.

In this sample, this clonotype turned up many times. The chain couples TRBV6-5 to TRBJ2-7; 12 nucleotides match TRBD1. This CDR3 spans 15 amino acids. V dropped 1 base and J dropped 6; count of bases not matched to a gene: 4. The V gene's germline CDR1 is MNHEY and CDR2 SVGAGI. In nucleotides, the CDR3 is TGTGCCAGCAGTTACTTTGGGGGACAGGGGGCCGAGCAGTACTTC. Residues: CASSYFGGQGAEQYF.

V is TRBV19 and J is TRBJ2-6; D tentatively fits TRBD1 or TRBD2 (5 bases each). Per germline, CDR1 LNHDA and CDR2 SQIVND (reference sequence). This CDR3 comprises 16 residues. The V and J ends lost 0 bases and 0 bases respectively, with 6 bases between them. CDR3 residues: CASSIDGTSGANVLTF. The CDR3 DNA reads TGTGCCAGTAGTATAGACGGGACCTCTGGGGCCAACGTCCTGACTTTC.

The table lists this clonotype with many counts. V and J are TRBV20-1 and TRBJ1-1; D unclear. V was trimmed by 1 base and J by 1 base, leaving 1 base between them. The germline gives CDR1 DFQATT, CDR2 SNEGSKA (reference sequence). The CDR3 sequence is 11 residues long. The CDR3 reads CSARGNTEAFF. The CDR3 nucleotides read TGCAGTGCTAGAGGGAACACTGAAGCTTTCTTT.

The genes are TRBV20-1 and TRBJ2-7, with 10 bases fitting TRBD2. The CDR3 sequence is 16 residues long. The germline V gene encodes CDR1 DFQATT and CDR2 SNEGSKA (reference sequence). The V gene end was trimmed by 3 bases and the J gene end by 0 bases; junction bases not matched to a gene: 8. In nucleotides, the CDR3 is TGCAGTGCTAGGGCGCTAGCGGGGGACTTCTCCTACGAGCAGTACTTC. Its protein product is CSARALAGDFSYEQYF.

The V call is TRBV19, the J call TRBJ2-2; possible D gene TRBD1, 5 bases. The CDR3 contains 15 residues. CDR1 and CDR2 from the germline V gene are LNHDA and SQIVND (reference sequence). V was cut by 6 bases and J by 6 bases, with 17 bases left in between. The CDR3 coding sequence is TGTGCCAGTAGCTACTACGGACAAAGGCCCGGGGAGCTGTTTTTT. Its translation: CASSYYGQRPGELFF.

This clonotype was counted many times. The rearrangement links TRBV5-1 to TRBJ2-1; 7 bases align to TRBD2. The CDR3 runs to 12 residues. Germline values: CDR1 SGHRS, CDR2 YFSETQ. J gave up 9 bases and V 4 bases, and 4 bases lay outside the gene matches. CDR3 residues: CASSPTSSEQFF. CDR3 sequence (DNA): TGCGCCAGCAGCCCGACTAGCAGTGAGCAGTTCTTC.

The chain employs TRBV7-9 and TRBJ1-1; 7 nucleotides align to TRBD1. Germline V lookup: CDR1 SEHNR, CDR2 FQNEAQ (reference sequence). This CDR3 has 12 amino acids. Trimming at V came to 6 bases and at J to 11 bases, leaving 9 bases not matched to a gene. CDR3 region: CASSPMGQTAFF. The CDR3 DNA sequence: TGTGCCAGCAGTCCAATGGGACAGACTGCTTTCTTT.

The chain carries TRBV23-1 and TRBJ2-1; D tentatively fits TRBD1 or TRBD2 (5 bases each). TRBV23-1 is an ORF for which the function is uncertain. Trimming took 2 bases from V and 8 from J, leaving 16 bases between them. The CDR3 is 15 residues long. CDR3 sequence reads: CASSQPPGPRDEQFF. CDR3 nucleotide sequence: TGCGCCAGCAGTCAACCTCCGGGACCGAGGGATGAGCAGTTCTTC.